The rows below give T cell receptor beta chains drawn from one sample of a study of blood T cell repertoires in COVID-19. The assay was immunoSEQ multiplex PCR, and TCRdb's table has in-frame clones only and misses some. Among about 170,000 clones listed, 70% to 80% were seen once. Sequenced: PBMCs or T cells enriched from blood (not recorded which). All receptors derive from a woman in her sixties or seventies in a cohort exposed to, infected with or recovered from COVID-19 (not recorded which). Each CDR3 is given without its conserved first and last residue. Fields, in order: D gene, V gene, CDR3 length, J gene, clone size, CDR3 protein. The D gene is left open where the match is weak. Rows may omit the clone size; those that give it use once, few, many or a size class.

>-|TRBV3-1/TRBV3-2|13|TRBJ1-1|few
ASKFSNFRAGEAF
>-|TRBV7-2|16|TRBJ2-3|-
ASSLDRPRRHPRDTQY
>-|TRBV7-2|11|TRBJ1-5|-
ASSSQDNQPQH
>TRBD2|TRBV7-6|13|TRBJ2-3|-
ASSFGSGGTDTQY
>TRBD1|TRBV28|13|TRBJ2-7|-
ASSLQGARLGEQY
>TRBD2|TRBV6-2/TRBV6-3|14|TRBJ2-3|-
ASSSLTSGRTDTQY
>TRBD1|TRBV5-1|14|TRBJ2-3|-
ASSLGVTGVSDTQY
>TRBD2|TRBV7-2|12|TRBJ2-5|-
ASSTGGGYETQY
>-|TRBV18|12|TRBJ1-1|-
ASSPTPGQSEAF
>-|TRBV7-9|12|TRBJ2-7|-
ASSLSGGVLEQY
>TRBD2|TRBV7-8|14|TRBJ2-2|-
ASSLFQRERDGELF
>TRBD1|TRBV7-6|13|TRBJ1-5|-
ASSKGQGGNQPQH
>TRBD1|TRBV23-1|13|TRBJ1-2|few
ASISIGQDEDGYT
>TRBD1|TRBV5-1|12|TRBJ1-4|-
ASSLDRGGEKLF
>-|TRBV10-2|10|TRBJ1-5|-
ASSGENQPQH
>TRBD2|TRBV7-8|18|TRBJ2-1|-
ASSKAVRGAGGSAYNEQF
>TRBD2|TRBV5-1|14|TRBJ2-1|-
ASSLLGTSGTNEQF
>-|TRBV24-1|14|TRBJ2-1|-
ATSSEQGNFYNEQF
>-|TRBV3-1/TRBV3-2|12|TRBJ2-1|-
ASSQGQNLNEQF
>-|TRBV5-4|11|TRBJ1-2|-
ASSLTGQYGYT
>-|TRBV30|11|TRBJ1-2|-
ALSEETNYGYT
>-|TRBV21-1|13|TRBJ1-5|-
ASSKKGKCNQPQH
>TRBD2|TRBV7-9|16|TRBJ2-5|-
ASSLRPGGRVTGETQY
>-|TRBV5-1|11|TRBJ1-4|-
ASRQTEDEKLF
>-|TRBV7-9|11|TRBJ1-6|-
ASSRDQGSPLH
>-|TRBV7-9|12|TRBJ2-7|-
ASSLGGYSYEQY
>-|TRBV2|10|TRBJ1-2|-
ASSQGGDGYT
>TRBD1|TRBV18|13|TRBJ1-1|-
ASSPRGQGVTEAF
>TRBD2|TRBV5-1|15|TRBJ2-1|-
ASSRPQTSGRDNEQF
>TRBD2|TRBV28|11|TRBJ2-1|-
ASRITSGNEQF
>-|TRBV24-1|11|TRBJ2-3|-
ATSASGADTQY
>TRBD1|TRBV6-5|13|TRBJ1-1|-
ASSPTTGLGTEAF
>TRBD2|TRBV28|13|TRBJ2-1|-
ASREPSGTLREQF
>TRBD1|TRBV15|11|TRBJ2-1|few
APRQGKNNEQF
>TRBD1|TRBV7-9|13|TRBJ1-1|-
ASRLTGNMNTEAF
>TRBD1|TRBV19|12|TRBJ2-2|-
ASTPTGEPGELF
>-|TRBV14|13|TRBJ2-5|-
ARQEHSRFQETQY
>TRBD1|TRBV15|16|TRBJ1-4|-
ATSRGGQGSIANEKLF
>-|TRBV10-3|11|TRBJ1-5|-
AISSGPVQPQH
>-|TRBV5-1|12|TRBJ1-2|-
ASSLGSINYGYT
>TRBD1|TRBV3-1/TRBV3-2|14|TRBJ1-6|-
ASSQLRTGIGSPLH
>TRBD2|TRBV27|13|TRBJ2-7|-
ASSFRLAGPYEQY
>TRBD1|TRBV28|12|TRBJ1-1|-
ASSPHQTGGLAF
>-|TRBV19|12|TRBJ1-2|once
ASSMWQGVGGYT
>-|TRBV6-5|11|TRBJ1-2|-
ASSGGNPYGYT
>-|TRBV14|14|TRBJ1-1|-
ASSQDLPGLGTEAF
>TRBD2|TRBV5-1|9|TRBJ2-1|-
ASSTGLQQF
>TRBD1|TRBV7-2|12|TRBJ2-7|-
ASSPGTGFYEQY
>TRBD1|TRBV18|15|TRBJ2-1|-
ASSPPLGTGGYNEQF
>TRBD1|TRBV2|12|TRBJ2-5|-
ASSEQGAKETQY
>TRBD1|TRBV19|14|TRBJ2-3|-
ASSIGTGGRTDTQY
>-|TRBV7-9|13|TRBJ2-3|-
ASSSPGERTDTQY
>-|TRBV11-2|13|TRBJ2-2|-
ASSLDQGNTGELF
>TRBD1|TRBV28|13|TRBJ1-1|-
ASEGQGHRGTEAF
>TRBD1|TRBV7-9|12|TRBJ1-1|-
ASSPGQGNTEAF
>TRBD1|TRBV18|12|TRBJ2-7|-
ASSPDRQSYEQY
>-|TRBV1|19|TRBJ1-6|-
TSSQGPRGQGVSSYNSPLH
>TRBD2|TRBV19|12|TRBJ2-5|few
ASSGTRRSETQY
>-|TRBV6-1|14|TRBJ1-5|-
ASSAGQGPSNQPQH